This T cell receptor (beta chain) was captured by sequencing in a study of blood T cell repertoires in COVID-19 (TCRdb year 2020). A note on the overall study: Collaborator samples came from the United States, Italy and Spain and covered acute and convalescent phases of COVID-19. The material from the prospective study consisted of cDNA or gDNA derived from T cells, B-cell-depleted T cells, or PBMCs. Subjects who had been exposed to COVID-19, were actively infected with it, or had recovered from it provided the deeply sampled blood TCRbeta repertoires that made up the dataset. The repertoires were released in a freely available public database meant as a resource for research on the immune response to SARS-CoV-2. Samples were obtained from the ongoing ImmuneRACE study (first 160 participants) and from 1,200 or so subjects provided by 6 global collaborators. A de-identified subject ID, COVID-19 status, age in years and sex were almost always included in the sample metadata. Where available, HLA class I and class II types were obtained from metadata supplied by the sample provider rather than from assay-based typing.

Findings and caveats that apply to the study as a whole: The amount of clinical and demographic metadata varied by source and participant and was provided uncurated.

This clone was picked up one time. Its antigen is currently not known. There are no base qualities to consult, and no much larger clone falls within one base. Collaborating institutions collected whole blood in K2EDTA tubes following their own protocols. For TCRbeta analysis, collaborator samples were shipped as frozen whole blood, as isolated PBMCs, or as DNA extracted from either sample type. The CDR3 measures 14 amino acids from cysteine to phenylalanine. Of the read, only the CDR3 DNA is kept; its 42 bases are in frame from base 1. The junction shows trimming of 4 bases on V and 1 base on J, plus 7 bases between the germline ends. CDR1 and CDR2 are drawn from the germline V gene: MGHDK, SYGVNS. TCRbeta CDR3 regions were amplified from genomic DNA by means of the immunoSEQ Assay, a bias-controlled multiplex PCR. In the paper's pipeline: The number of nucleated cells in each sample was estimated from the amplification of reference gene primers within the assay. To quantify the absolute abundance of each unique TCRbeta CDR3 rearrangement, sequence reads were collapsed and filtered. For each sample, productive Simpson clonality was calculated by taking the square root of Simpson's diversity index across productive rearrangements. The source is immuneACCESS, and TCRdb retained only in-frame sequences with V and J called. Part of the clones is not carried over; for the studies checked, unresolved V genes explain less than half of this, and the remainder is unexplained. The V and J calls and the clone size are those of that table, but D and trimming were determined from the DNA. The sample table shows 70,000 or so clones, and 79% are seen once. The top ten hold approximately 16% of the sample.

The chain was built from TRBV25-1 and TRBJ2-2; the D gene remains uncertain. Sequencing was done on a sample of peripheral blood. This TCR was sampled from a man between 60 and 75 years old with acute or convalescent COVID-19. The DNA is as follows: TGTGCCAGCAGTGGTCTTTTGAACACCGGGGAGCTGTTTTTT. Its protein reads: CASSGLLNTGELFF. With the rest looked up from the reference TRBV25-1 and TRBJ2-2 genes rather than sequenced, the full variable domain is EADIYQTPRYLVIGTGKKITLECSQTMGHDKMYWYQQDPGMELHLIHYSYGVNSTEKGDLSSESTVSRIRTEHFPLTLESARPSHTSQYLCASSGLLNTGELFFGEGSRLTVL.